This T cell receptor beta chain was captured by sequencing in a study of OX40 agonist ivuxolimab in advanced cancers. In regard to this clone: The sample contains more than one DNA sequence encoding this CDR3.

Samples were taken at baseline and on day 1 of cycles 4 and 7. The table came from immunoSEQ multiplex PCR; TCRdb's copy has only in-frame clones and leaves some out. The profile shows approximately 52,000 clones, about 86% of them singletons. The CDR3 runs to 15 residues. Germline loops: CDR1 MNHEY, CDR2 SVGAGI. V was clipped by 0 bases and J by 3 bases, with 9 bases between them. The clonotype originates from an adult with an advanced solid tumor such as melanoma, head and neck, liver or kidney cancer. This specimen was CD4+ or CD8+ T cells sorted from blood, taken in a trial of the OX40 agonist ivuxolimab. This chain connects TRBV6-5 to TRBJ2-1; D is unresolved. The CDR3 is CASSYSGGGYNEQFF. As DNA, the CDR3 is TGTGCCAGCAGTTACTCGGGCGGCGGCTACAATGAGCAGTTCTTC.